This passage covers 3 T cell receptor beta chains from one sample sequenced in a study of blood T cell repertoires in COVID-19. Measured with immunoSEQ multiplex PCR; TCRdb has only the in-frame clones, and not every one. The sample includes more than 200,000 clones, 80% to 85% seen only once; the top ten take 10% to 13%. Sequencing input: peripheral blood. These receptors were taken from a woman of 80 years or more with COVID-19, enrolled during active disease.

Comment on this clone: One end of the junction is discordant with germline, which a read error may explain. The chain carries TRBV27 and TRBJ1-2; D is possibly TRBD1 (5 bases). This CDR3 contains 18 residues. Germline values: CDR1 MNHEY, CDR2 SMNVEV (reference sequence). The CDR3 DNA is TGTGCCAGCACTTTATGGCGGGACCGGAGTAACTACAGCTATGGCTACACCTTC. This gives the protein CASTLWRDRSNYSYGYTF.

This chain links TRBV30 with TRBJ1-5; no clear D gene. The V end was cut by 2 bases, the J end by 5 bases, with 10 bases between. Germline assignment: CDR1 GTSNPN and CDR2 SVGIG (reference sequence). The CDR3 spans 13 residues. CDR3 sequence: CAWSPFSDQPQHF. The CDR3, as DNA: TGTGCCTGGAGTCCATTTAGTGATCAGCCCCAGCATTTT.

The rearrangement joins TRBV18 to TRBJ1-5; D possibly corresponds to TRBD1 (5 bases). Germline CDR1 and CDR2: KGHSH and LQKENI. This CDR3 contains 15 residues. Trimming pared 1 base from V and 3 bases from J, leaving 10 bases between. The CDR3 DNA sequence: TGTGCCAGCTCACCACAGACAGTTAACAATCAGCCCCAGCATTTT. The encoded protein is CASSPQTVNNQPQHF.